This T cell receptor (beta chain) was recovered during a study of T cells in Graves' hyperthyroidism and ophthalmopathy. TCR beta CDR3 regions were amplified from RNA transcripts. HTBI primers were the set used in a first-round RT-PCR of the TCR CDR3. TCRdb re-called the multiplex PCR reads through MiXCR, storing one row per CDR3 protein. Here the sample spans over 650,000 distinct CDR3 sequences, 15% to 20% being singletons. V was pared by 5 bases and J by 4 bases, with 11 bases between. The CDR3 sequence is 13 residues long. Looked up from germline, CDR1 is MNHEY and CDR2 is SVGEGT. The J gene is TRBJ2-5, the V gene TRBV6-2 or TRBV6-3, with D unclear. The clonotype was recovered from a man between 18 and 29 years old with Graves' hyperthyroidism. The sequenced material came from blood. The CDR3 spells CASSPTAGETQYF. The CDR3 coding sequence is TGTGCCAGCAGTCCCACCGCCGGAGAGACCCAGTACTTC.